The entry below describes one TCR beta chain. The antigen remains undetermined. Splitting the CD4+ cells yielded a CD45RA+ naive subset and a CD45RA-negative memory subset. This sample is drawn from a study of shared clonotypes between healthy human individuals. General study points: What naive subsets generally showed was a larger estimated richness than memory subsets showed. Rarefaction exposed incomplete sorted-subset sequencing despite large depth. Non-shared clonotypes displayed generation probabilities falling below those of clonotypes present in all four donors.

Germline CDR1 MDHEN, CDR2 SYDVKM. V shed 3 bases and J shed 4 bases, with 12 bases lying between them. The CDR3 runs 14 residues. TCRdb keeps only in-frame clones here, not all; method: immunoSEQ multiplex PCR. The data contain over a million clones, 70% to 80% of them singletons. This receptor was taken from a man aged 18 to 29 in good health. Some clones in this sample may be carry-over from other donors' samples. Sequenced material: memory CD4+ T cells from PBMCs. This sample's subset: CD45RA-negative fraction. The chain couples TRBV28 to TRBJ1-2, with D possibly being TRBD1 (6 bases). The CDR3 DNA sequence: TGTGCCAGCAGTTTGGGGACAAGCTTCTATGGCTACACCTTC. Its protein is CASSLGTSFYGYTF.